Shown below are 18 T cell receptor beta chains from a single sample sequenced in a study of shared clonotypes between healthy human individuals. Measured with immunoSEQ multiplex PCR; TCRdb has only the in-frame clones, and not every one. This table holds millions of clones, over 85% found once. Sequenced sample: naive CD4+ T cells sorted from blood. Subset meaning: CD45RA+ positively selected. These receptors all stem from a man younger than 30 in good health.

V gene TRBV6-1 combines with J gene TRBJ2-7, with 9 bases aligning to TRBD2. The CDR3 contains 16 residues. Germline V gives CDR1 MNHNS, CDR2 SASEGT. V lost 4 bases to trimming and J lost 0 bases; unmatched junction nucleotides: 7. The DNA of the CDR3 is TGTGCCAGCAGTGCCCCCCGGCGGGAGGGCTCCTACGAGCAGTACTTC. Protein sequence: CASSAPRREGSYEQYF.

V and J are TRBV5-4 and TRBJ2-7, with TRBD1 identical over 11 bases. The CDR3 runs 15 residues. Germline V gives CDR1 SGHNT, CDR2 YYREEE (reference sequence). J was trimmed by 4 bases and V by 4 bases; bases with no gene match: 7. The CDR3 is CASSTGTGGVYEQYF. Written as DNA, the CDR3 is TGTGCCAGCAGCACCGGGACAGGGGGAGTTTACGAGCAGTACTTC. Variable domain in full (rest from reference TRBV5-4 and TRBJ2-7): ETGVTQSPTHLIKTRGQQVTLRCSSQSGHNTVSWYQQALGQGPQFIFQYYREEENGRGNFPPRFSGLQFPNYSSELNVNALELDDSALYLCASSTGTGGVYEQYFGPGTRLTVT.

The CDR3 loop reads CASNQGLAGQDTQYF. The CDR3 nucleotides are TGTGCCAGCAACCAGGGACTAGCGGGTCAGGATACGCAGTATTTT. J is TRBJ2-3 and V is TRBV6-5, with 12 bases that match TRBD2. J gave up 6 bases and V 7 bases, and 8 bases lay outside the gene matches. This CDR3 spans 15 amino acids. Germline V lookup: CDR1 MNHEY, CDR2 SVGAGI.

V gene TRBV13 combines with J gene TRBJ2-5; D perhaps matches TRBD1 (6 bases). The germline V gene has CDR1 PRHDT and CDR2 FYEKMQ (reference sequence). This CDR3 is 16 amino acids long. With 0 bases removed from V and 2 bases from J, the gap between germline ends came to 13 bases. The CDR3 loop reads CASSLGLQGLQETQYF. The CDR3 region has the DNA TGTGCCAGCAGCTTAGGCCTACAGGGTCTTCAAGAGACCCAGTACTTC.

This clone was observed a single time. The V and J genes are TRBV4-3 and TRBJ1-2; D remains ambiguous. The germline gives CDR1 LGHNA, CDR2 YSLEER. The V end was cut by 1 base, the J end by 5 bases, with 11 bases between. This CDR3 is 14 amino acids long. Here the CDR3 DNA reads TGCGCCAGCAGCCAAGTAGTACAGCAGTATGGCTACACCTTC. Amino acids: CASSQVVQQYGYTF.

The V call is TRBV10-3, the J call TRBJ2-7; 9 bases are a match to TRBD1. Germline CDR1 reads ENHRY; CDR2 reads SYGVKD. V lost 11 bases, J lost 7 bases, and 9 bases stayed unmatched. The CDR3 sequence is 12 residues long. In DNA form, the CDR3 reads TGTGCCGCCCGGGACAGGGAAATTGAGCAGTACTTC. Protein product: CAARDREIEQYF.

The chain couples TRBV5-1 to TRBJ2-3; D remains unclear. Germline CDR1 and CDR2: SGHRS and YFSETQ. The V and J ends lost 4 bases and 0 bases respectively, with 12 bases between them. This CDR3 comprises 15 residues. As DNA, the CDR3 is TGCGCCAGCAGCCCCGTTCCCAGTAGCACAGATACGCAGTATTTT. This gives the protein CASSPVPSSTDTQYF.

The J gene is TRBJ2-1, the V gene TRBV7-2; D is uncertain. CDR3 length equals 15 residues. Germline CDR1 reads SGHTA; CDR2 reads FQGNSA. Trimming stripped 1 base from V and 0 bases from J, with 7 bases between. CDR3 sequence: CASSLEWGSYNEQFF. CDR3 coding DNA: TGTGCCAGCAGCTTAGAATGGGGCTCCTACAATGAGCAGTTCTTC.

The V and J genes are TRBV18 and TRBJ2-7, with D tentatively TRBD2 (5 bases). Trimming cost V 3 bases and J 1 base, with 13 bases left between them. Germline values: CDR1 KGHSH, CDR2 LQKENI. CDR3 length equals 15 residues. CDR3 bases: TGTGCCAGCTCACCGGACTTCAGTAGATCCTACGAGCAGTACTTC. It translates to CASSPDFSRSYEQYF. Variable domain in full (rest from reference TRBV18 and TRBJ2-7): NAGVMQNPRHLVRRRGQEARLRCSPMKGHSHVYWYRQLPEEGLKFMVYLQKENIIDESGMPKERFSAEFPKEGPSILRIQQVVRGDSAAYFCASSPDFSRSYEQYFGPGTRLTVT.

The CDR3 coding sequence is TGCAGCGTTGAAAGAACGGGACTGAACACTGAAGCTTTCTTT. Its translation: CSVERTGLNTEAFF. The rearrangement joins TRBV29-1 to TRBJ1-1, with D perhaps TRBD1 (5 bases). Germline CDR1 SQVTM, CDR2 ANQGSEA. The length of the CDR3 is 14 residues. Between the trimmed V and J ends, which lost 2 bases and 0 bases, there was a span of 10 bases.

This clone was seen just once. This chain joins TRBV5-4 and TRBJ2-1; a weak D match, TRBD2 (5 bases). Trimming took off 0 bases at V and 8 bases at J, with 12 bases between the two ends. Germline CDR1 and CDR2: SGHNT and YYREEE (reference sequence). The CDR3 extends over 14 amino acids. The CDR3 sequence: CASSLGGERDEQFF. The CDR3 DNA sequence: TGTGCCAGCAGCTTGGGGGGTGAGAGGGATGAGCAGTTCTTC.

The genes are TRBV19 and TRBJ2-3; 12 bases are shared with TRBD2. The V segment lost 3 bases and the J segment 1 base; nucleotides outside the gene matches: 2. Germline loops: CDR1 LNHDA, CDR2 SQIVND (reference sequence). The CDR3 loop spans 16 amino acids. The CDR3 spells CASSIRLAGGTDTQYF. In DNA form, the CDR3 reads TGTGCCAGTAGTATCAGACTAGCGGGAGGCACAGATACGCAGTATTTT.

CDR3 loop: CASSQDRPPSGYSDTQYF. The CDR3 DNA reads TGTGCCAGCAGCCAAGATCGCCCCCCTAGCGGGTATTCAGATACGCAGTATTTT. The chain carries TRBV4-2 and TRBJ2-3, with 8 bases lining up with TRBD2. From germline, CDR1 is LGHNA and CDR2 YNFKEQ. V was pared by 0 bases and J by 4 bases, with 12 bases of the junction left unmatched. CDR3 length: 18 residues.

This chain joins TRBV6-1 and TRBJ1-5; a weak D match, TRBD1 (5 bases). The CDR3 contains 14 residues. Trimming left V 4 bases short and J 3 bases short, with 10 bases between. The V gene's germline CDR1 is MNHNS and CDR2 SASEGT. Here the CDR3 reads CASSGLGLNQPQHF. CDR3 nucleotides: TGTGCCAGCAGTGGATTGGGACTCAATCAGCCCCAGCATTTT.

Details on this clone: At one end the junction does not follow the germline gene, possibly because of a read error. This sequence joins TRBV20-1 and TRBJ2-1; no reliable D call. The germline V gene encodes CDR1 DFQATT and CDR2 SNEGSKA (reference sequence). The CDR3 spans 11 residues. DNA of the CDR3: TGCAGGGCTAGTAGGGACAATGAGCAGTTCTTC. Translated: CRASRDNEQFF.

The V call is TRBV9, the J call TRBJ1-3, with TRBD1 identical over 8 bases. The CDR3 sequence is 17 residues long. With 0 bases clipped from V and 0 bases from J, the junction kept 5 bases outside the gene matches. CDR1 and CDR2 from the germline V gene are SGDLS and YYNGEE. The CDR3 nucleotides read TGTGCCAGCAGCGTAGGAGGGGACAGGTACTCTGGAAACACCATATATTTT. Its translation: CASSVGGDRYSGNTIYF. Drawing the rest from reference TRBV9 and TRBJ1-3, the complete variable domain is DSGVTQTPKHLITATGQRVTLRCSPRSGDLSVYWYQQSLDQGLQFLIQYYNGEERAKGNILERFSAQQFPDLHSELNLSSLELGDSALYFCASSVGGDRYSGNTIYFGEGSWLTVV.

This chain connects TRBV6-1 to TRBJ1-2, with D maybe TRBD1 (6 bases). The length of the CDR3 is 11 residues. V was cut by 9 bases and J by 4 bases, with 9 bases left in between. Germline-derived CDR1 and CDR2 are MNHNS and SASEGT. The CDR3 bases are TGTGCCAGTGGGACAAGCTATGGCTACACCTTC. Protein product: CASGTSYGYTF.

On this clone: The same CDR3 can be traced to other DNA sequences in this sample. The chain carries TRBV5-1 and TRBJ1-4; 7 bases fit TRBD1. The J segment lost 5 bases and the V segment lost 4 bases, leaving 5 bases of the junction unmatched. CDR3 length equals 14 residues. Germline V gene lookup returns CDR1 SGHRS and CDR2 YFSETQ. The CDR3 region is CASSPGQINEKLFF. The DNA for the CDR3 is TGCGCCAGCAGCCCGGGACAGATAAATGAAAAACTGTTTTTT.